This T cell receptor beta chain was captured in a study of blood T cell repertoires in COVID-19. Overall study: Acute-phase and convalescent COVID-19 samples originated in the United States, Italy and Spain. T cells, B-cell-depleted T cells, or PBMCs provided the cDNA or gDNA that served as material.

Produced via immunoSEQ multiplex PCR; TCRdb's table is partial and in-frame only. Of about 10,000 clones listed, about 86% were seen once; the top ten hold roughly 8%. The sequence was collected from a human donor in a cohort sampled during active COVID-19. The sequenced sample was peripheral blood.

CDR3 nucleotide sequence: TGCGCCAGCAGCCCCGGGACAGGTGACCCCTTCTCTGGGGCCAACGTCCTGACTTTC. Protein product: CASSPGTGDPFSGANVLTF. The chain couples TRBV5-1 to TRBJ2-6; 8 bases line up with TRBD1. With 4 bases clipped from V and 0 bases from J, the junction kept 12 bases outside the gene matches. The CDR3 contains 19 residues. The germline V gene encodes CDR1 SGHRS and CDR2 YFSETQ.